A single sample gave rise to the 2 T cell receptor beta chains below, sequenced in a study of blood T cell repertoires in COVID-19. Clones were sequenced by immunoSEQ multiplex PCR, and TCRdb holds only the in-frame ones, with some missing. The sample contains about 320,000 clones, 90% of which appear only once. Material: PBMCs or T cells enriched from blood (not recorded which). These receptors were collected from a man aged 55-75 years who had recovered from COVID-19.

V and J are TRBV4-2 and TRBJ2-7; D may be TRBD1 (5 bases). CDR1 is LGHNA and CDR2 is YNFKEQ in the germline V gene. This CDR3 has 14 amino acids. The V and J ends lost 0 bases and 5 bases respectively, with 11 bases between them. The CDR3 bases are TGTGCCAGCAGCCAAGACGCAGGGTTCAACGAGCAGTACTTC. Translating gives CASSQDAGFNEQYF.

The genes are TRBV6-2 or TRBV6-3 and TRBJ1-5, with D tentatively TRBD1 (5 bases). Trimming took off 6 bases at V and 2 bases at J, with 14 bases between the two ends. This CDR3 is built from 15 residues. From germline, CDR1 is MNHEY and CDR2 SVGEGT. The CDR3 DNA sequence: TGTGCCAGCAGCCACAGGCAGCAGGGCAATCAGCCCCAGCATTTT. This translates into CASSHRQQGNQPQHF.